Sequencing of this T cell receptor (beta chain) was carried out in a study of CD8 T cells in ankylosing spondylitis. Whole-study findings and limits: Clones that were linked to disease were CD8+ and were relatively rare in peripheral blood. Earlier authors reported some of these motif variants in reactive arthritis synovial fluid and blood.

In making TCR beta libraries, quantitative 5'-RACE with molecular barcodes was used. In TCRdb, the 5' RACE reads were re-called with MiXCR into one record per CDR3 protein. The sample contains about 150,000 distinct CDR3 sequences, about an eighth of which appear only once. To note about this clonotype: Antigen unknown.

The origin of this receptor is a female donor with ankylosing spondylitis or in good health (not recorded which). Material for sequencing was blood, either unsorted or a sorted T cell fraction (not recorded which).

CDR3 in DNA: TGTGCCAGCAAGGGAGATGATTACTATGGCTACACCTTC. Translating it yields CASKGDDYYGYTF. V usage is TRBV28 and J usage is TRBJ1-2, with unresolved D. V was pared by 7 bases and J by 3 bases, with 12 bases between. This CDR3 spans 13 amino acids. Germline-derived CDR1 and CDR2 are MDHEN and SYDVKM.